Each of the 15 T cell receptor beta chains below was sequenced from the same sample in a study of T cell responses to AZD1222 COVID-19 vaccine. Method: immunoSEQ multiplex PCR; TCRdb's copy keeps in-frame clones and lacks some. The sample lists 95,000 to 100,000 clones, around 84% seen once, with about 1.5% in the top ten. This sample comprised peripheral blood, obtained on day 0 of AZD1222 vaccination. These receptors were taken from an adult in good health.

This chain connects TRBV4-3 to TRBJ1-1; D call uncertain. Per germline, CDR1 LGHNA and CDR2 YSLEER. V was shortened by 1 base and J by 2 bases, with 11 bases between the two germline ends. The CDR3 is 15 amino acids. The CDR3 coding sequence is TGCGCCAGCAGCCAAGCTCCCGGCGGAAACACTGAAGCTTTCTTT. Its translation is CASSQAPGGNTEAFF.

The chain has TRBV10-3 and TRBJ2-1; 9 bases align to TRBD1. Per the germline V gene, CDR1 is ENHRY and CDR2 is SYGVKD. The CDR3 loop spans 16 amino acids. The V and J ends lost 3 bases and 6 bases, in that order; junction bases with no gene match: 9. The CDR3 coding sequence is TGTGCCATCAGTGAATCATCGGGACAGGGATCCAATGAGCAGTTCTTC. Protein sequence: CAISESSGQGSNEQFF.

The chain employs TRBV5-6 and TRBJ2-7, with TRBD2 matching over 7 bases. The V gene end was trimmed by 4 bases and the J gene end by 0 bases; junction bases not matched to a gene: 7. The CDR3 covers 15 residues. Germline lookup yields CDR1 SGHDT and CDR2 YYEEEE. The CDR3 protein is CASSIPSGRSYEQYF. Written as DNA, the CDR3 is TGTGCCAGCAGCATCCCTAGCGGCCGCTCCTACGAGCAGTACTTC.

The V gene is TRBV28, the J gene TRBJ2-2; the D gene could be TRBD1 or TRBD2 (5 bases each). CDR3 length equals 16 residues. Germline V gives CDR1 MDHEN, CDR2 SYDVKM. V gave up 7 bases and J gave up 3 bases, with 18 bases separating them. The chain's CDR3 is CASTNYGTVHTGELFF. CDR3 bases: TGTGCCAGCACCAATTACGGGACGGTACACACCGGGGAGCTGTTTTTT.

Written as DNA, the CDR3 is TGTGCCAGCAGCCCGGGACGCGGGGAATACGAGCAGTACTTC. Translated: CASSPGRGEYEQYF. The rearrangement joins TRBV11-2 to TRBJ2-7, with D possibly being TRBD2 (6 bases). The ends were cut back, 5 bases at V and 4 bases at J, with 15 bases in the middle. CDR1 is SGHAT and CDR2 is FQNNGV in the germline V gene. This CDR3 has 14 residues.

CDR3 bases: TGTGCCTGGAATAGACAGGGGGCGGCCTACGAGCAGTACTTC. Amino acids: CAWNRQGAAYEQYF. The chain combines TRBV30 with TRBJ2-7; 10 bases are shared with TRBD1. The ends lost 4 bases at V and 2 bases at J; junction bases unmatched: 5. The CDR3 has 14 amino acids. Germline loops: CDR1 GTSNPN, CDR2 SVGIG (reference sequence).

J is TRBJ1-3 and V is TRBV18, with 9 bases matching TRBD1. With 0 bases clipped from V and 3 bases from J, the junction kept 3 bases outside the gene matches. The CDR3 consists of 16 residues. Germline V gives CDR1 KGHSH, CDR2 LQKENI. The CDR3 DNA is TGTGCCAGCTCACCACCCGGGACAGGGTTTGGAAACACCATATATTTT. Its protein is CASSPPGTGFGNTIYF.

The CDR3 sequence is CASSKGKGQGLMGQPQHF. The CDR3 DNA is TGTGCCAGCAGCAAAGGTAAAGGACAGGGATTAATGGGTCAGCCCCAGCATTTT. The chain joins TRBV21-1 to TRBJ1-5; no DNA check was done on the table's D call, TRBD1. TRBV21-1 is tagged as a pseudogene. This CDR3 contains 18 residues.

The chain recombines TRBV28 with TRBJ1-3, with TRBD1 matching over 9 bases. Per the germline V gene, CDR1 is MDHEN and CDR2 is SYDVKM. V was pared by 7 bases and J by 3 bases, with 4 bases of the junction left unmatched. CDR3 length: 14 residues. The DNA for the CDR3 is TGTGCCAGCATAAACAGGGGGCTTGGAAACACCATATATTTT. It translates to CASINRGLGNTIYF.

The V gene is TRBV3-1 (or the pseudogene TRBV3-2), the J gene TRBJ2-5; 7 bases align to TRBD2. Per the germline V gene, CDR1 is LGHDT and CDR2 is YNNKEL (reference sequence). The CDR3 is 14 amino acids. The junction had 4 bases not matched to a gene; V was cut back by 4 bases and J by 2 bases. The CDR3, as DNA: TGTGCCAGCAGCCTCCCGGGGGGACAAGAGACCCAGTACTTC. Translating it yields CASSLPGGQETQYF.

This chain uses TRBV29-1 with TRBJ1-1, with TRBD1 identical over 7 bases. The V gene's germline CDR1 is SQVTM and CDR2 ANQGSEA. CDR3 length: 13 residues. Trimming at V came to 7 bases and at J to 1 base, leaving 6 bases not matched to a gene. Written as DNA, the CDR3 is TGCAGCGCCACAGGGGCGCAGAACACTGAAGCTTTCTTT. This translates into CSATGAQNTEAFF.

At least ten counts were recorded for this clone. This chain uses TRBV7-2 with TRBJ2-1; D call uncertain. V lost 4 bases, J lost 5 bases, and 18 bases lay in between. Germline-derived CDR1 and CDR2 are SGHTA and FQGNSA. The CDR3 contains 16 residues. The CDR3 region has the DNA TGTGCCAGCAGCTCCCGACCCCTGGGTTCTAACAATGAGCAGTTCTTC. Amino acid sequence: CASSSRPLGSNNEQFF.

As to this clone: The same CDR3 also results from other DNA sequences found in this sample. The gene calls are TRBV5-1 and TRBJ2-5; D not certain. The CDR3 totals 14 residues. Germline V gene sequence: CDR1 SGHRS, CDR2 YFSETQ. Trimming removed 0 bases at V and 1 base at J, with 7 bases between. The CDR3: CASSLGTLQETQYF. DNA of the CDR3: TGCGCCAGCAGCTTGGGCACCCTCCAAGAGACCCAGTACTTC.

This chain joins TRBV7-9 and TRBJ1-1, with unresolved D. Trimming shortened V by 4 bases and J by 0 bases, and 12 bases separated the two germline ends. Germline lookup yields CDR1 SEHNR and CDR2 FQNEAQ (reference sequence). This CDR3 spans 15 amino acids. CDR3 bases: TGTGCCAGCAGCTCCGCATATCTAATGAACACTGAAGCTTTCTTT. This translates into CASSSAYLMNTEAFF.

The CDR3 here is CASSNGAGDEKLFF. DNA for the CDR3: TGTGCCAGTAGTAACGGGGCGGGCGATGAAAAACTGTTTTTT. This rearrangement joins TRBV19 to TRBJ1-4; TRBD1 might be the D (5 bases). The CDR3 totals 14 residues. Germline V gene lookup returns CDR1 LNHDA and CDR2 SQIVND (reference sequence). V was cut by 4 bases and J by 6 bases, with 12 bases left in between.